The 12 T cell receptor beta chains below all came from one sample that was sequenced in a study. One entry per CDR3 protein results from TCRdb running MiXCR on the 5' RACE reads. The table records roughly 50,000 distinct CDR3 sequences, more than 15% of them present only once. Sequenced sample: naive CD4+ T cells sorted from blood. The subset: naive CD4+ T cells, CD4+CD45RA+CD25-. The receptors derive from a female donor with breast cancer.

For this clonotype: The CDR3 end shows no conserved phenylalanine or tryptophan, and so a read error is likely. The DNA of the CDR3 is TGTGCCAGCAGCGCTGTGACAGTGAACGCTGAAGCTTTCTGT. This gives the protein CASSAVTVNAEAFC. The rearrangement uses TRBV7-8 and TRBJ1-1; TRBD1 might be the D (5 bases). The CDR3 length is 14 residues. Germline CDR1 is SGHVS and CDR2 is FQNEAQ.

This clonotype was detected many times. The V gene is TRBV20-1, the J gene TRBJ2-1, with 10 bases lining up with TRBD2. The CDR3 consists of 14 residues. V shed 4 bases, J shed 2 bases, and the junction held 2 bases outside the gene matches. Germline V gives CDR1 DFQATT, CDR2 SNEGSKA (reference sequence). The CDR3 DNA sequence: TGCAGTGCTACTAGCGGGAGCCCCTACAATGAGCAGTTCTTC. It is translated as CSATSGSPYNEQFF.

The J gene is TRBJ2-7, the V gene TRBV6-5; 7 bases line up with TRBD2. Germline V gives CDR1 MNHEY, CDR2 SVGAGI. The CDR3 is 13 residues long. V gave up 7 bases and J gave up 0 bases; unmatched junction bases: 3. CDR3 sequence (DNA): TGTGCCAGCAAAGCGGGGACCTCCTACGAGCAGTACTTC. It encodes CASKAGTSYEQYF.

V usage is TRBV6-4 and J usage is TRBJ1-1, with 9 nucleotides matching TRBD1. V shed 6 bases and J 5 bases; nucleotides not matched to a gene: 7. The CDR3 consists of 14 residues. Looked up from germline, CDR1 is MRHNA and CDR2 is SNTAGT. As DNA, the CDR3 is TGTGCCAGCAGGGCGGACAGGGGCGGAACTGAAGCTTTCTTT. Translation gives CASRADRGGTEAFF.

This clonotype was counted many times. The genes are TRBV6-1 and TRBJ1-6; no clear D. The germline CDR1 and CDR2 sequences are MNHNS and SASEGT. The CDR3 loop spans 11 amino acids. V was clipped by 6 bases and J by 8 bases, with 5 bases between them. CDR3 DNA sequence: TGTGCCAGCAGATCCTATTCACCCCTCCACTTT. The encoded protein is CASRSYSPLHF.

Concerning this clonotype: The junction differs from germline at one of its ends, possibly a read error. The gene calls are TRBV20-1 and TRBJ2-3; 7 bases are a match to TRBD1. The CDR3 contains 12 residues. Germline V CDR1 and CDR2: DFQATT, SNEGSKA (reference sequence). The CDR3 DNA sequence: TGCAGTCCGGGACAGAGCACAAATACGCAGTATTTT. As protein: CSPGQSTNTQYF.

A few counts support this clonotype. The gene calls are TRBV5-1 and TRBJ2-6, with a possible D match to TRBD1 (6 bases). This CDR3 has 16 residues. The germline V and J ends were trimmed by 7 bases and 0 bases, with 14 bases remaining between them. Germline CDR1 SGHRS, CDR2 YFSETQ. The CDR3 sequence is CASERTVSSGANVLTF. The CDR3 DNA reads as TGCGCCAGCGAGAGGACAGTTAGCTCTGGGGCCAACGTCCTGACTTTC.

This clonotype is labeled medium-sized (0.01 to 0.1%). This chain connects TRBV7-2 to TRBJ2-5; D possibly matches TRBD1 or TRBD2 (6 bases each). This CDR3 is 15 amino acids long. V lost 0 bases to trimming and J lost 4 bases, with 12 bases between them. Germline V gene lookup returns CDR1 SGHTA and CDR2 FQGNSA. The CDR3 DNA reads TGTGCCAGCAGCTTAGCGCAGGGGAGGAGAGAGACCCAGTACTTC. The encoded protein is CASSLAQGRRETQYF.

CDR3 amino acids: CASSHRGVDEKLFF. Written as DNA, the CDR3 is TGTGCCAGCAGCCACAGGGGAGTGGATGAAAAACTGTTTTTT. The V call is TRBV7-9, the J call TRBJ1-4; 7 bases agree with TRBD1. The J segment lost 6 bases and the V segment lost 5 bases, leaving 6 bases of the junction unmatched. CDR3 length: 14 amino acids. Germline values: CDR1 SEHNR, CDR2 FQNEAQ (reference sequence).

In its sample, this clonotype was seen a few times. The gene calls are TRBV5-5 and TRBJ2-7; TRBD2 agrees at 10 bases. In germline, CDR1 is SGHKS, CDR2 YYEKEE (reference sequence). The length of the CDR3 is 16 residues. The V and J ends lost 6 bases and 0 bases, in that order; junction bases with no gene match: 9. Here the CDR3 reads CASTVGLAVSSYEQYF. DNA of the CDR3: TGTGCCAGCACCGTCGGACTAGCGGTTTCCTCCTACGAGCAGTACTTC.

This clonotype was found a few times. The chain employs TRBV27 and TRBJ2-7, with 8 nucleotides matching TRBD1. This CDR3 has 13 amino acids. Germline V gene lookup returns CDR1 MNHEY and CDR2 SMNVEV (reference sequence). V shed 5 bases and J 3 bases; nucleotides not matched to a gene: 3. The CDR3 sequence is CASSLGQVYEQYF. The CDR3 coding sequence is TGTGCCAGCAGTCTGGGACAGGTCTACGAGCAGTACTTC.

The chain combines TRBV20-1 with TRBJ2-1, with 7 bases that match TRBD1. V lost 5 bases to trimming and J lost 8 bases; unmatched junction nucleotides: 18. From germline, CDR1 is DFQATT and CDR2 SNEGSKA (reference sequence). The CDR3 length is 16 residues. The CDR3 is CSAYPTGTAFPDEQFF. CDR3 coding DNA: TGCAGTGCTTACCCTACCGGGACAGCCTTCCCCGATGAGCAGTTCTTC.